Presented here are 32 T cell receptor beta chains from one specimen sequenced in a study of blood T cell repertoires in COVID-19 (TCRdb year 2020). The method behind the library was the immunoSEQ multiplex PCR assay. Entries here come from immuneACCESS through TCRdb and include only in-frame sequences with V and J called. Some clones fail to appear in such tables; in the studies checked, an unresolved V gene covers under half of the shortfall, and the cause of the remainder is unknown. The sample table lists 150,000 to 200,000 clones, roughly 79% of them with a count of one. The ten largest make up roughly 12% of the sample. Sequencing was performed on peripheral blood. The receptor source for this set is a woman aged 80 or older with COVID-19, enrolled during active disease.

The chain is built from TRBV6-5 and TRBJ1-1; 8 nucleotides line up with TRBD1. Germline CDR1 reads MNHEY; CDR2 reads SVGAGI. V lost 7 bases, J lost 1 base, and 5 bases stayed unmatched. This CDR3 region has 14 residues. In DNA form, the CDR3 reads TGTGCCAGCACTAGACAGGGGCCGAACACTGAAGCTTTCTTT. Its protein is CASTRQGPNTEAFF.

Here the CDR3 DNA reads TGTGCCAGCGACAGCCGGAATAACAATGAGCAGTTCTTC. Its protein is CASDSRNNNEQFF. The chain couples TRBV2 to TRBJ2-1, with D possibly matching TRBD1 (5 bases). This CDR3 has 13 amino acids. Trimming took 8 bases from V and 5 from J, leaving 13 bases between them. The germline CDR1 and CDR2 sequences are SNHLY and FYNNEI. Full variable domain (missing parts from reference TRBV2 and TRBJ2-1): EPEVTQTPSHQVTQMGQEVILRCVPISNHLYFYWYRQILGQKVEFLVSFYNNEISEKSEIFDDQFSVERPDGSNFTLKIRSTKLEDSAMYFCASDSRNNNEQFFGPGTRLTVL.

The rearrangement uses TRBV28 and TRBJ2-2, with D hard to call. CDR3 length: 13 amino acids. V was shortened by 7 bases and J by 3 bases, with 9 bases between the two germline ends. Looked up from germline, CDR1 is MDHEN and CDR2 is SYDVKM. The CDR3 here is CASTPGYTGELFF. CDR3 bases: TGTGCCAGCACGCCTGGCTACACCGGGGAGCTGTTTTTT.

The chain employs TRBV28 and TRBJ2-7; D perhaps matches TRBD1 (7 bases). The CDR3 is 15 amino acids. In germline, CDR1 is MDHEN, CDR2 SYDVKM. Trimming took off 5 bases at V and 0 bases at J, with 14 bases between the two ends. The CDR3 region is CASSPRDRYSYEQYF. The CDR3 DNA follows: TGTGCCAGCAGTCCGCGGGACAGATACTCCTACGAGCAGTACTTC.

V gene TRBV11-2 combines with J gene TRBJ2-5; 13 bases align to TRBD2. Germline lookup yields CDR1 SGHAT and CDR2 FQNNGV. There are 16 residues in the CDR3. The ends lost 5 bases at V and 7 bases at J; junction bases unmatched: 10. CDR3 sequence: CASSPGLAGAMGTQYF. CDR3 DNA: TGTGCCAGCAGCCCCGGACTAGCGGGAGCAATGGGGACCCAGTACTTC.

This clone was seen just once. J is TRBJ1-5 and V is TRBV30, with TRBD1 identical over 7 bases. Germline V gene lookup returns CDR1 GTSNPN and CDR2 SVGIG (reference sequence). V shed 0 bases, J shed 7 bases, and the junction held 9 bases outside the gene matches. CDR3 length: 15 residues. For the CDR3, the DNA is TGTGCCTGGAGTGTAGGACAGGCCGAAGGACAGCCCCAGCATTTT. This gives the protein CAWSVGQAEGQPQHF.

V gene TRBV5-1 combines with J gene TRBJ2-5; the D gene is possibly TRBD2 (6 bases). This CDR3 comprises 15 residues. The germline gives CDR1 SGHRS, CDR2 YFSETQ. Trimming stripped 1 base from V and 1 base from J, with 11 bases between. The CDR3 loop is CASSLLGLPQETQYF. For the CDR3, the DNA is TGCGCCAGCAGCTTGTTAGGACTACCCCAAGAGACCCAGTACTTC.

The CDR3: CASPPPDRGITTEAFF. The CDR3 DNA follows: TGTGCCAGCCCCCCCCCGGACAGGGGGATTACGACTGAAGCTTTCTTT. The chain has TRBV27 and TRBJ1-1, with 10 positions matching TRBD1. CDR3 size: 16 residues. The germline V gene encodes CDR1 MNHEY and CDR2 SMNVEV (reference sequence). V dropped 8 bases and J dropped 5; count of bases not matched to a gene: 14.

The chain is built from TRBV18 and TRBJ2-2; D is unresolved. The germline V gene has CDR1 KGHSH and CDR2 LQKENI. The CDR3 length is 15 residues. The ends were cut back, 3 bases at V and 0 bases at J, with 8 bases in the middle. In DNA, the CDR3 is TGTGCCAGCTCACCCAGGCAGACGAACACCGGGGAGCTGTTTTTT. This codes for CASSPRQTNTGELFF.

The chain uses TRBV7-9 and TRBJ1-1, with 8 bases that match TRBD1. J lost 8 bases, V lost 5 bases, and 7 bases had no gene match. The CDR3 totals 13 residues. Germline assignment: CDR1 SEHNR and CDR2 FQNEAQ (reference sequence). CDR3 bases: TGTGCCAGCAGCCTAACAGGGGGGGTAGAAGCTTTCTTT. This gives the protein CASSLTGGVEAFF.

The chain couples TRBV2 to TRBJ1-1; 7 bases fit TRBD1. With V trimmed by 6 bases and J by 0 bases, 7 bases remained unmatched. CDR3 length: 15 amino acids. Germline V gives CDR1 SNHLY, CDR2 FYNNEI. CDR3 amino acids: CASRTDRTLNTEAFF. In DNA, the CDR3 is TGTGCCAGCAGAACGGACAGGACCTTGAACACTGAAGCTTTCTTT. The entire variable domain, with the rest obtained from reference TRBV2 and TRBJ1-1, is as follows: EPEVTQTPSHQVTQMGQEVILRCVPISNHLYFYWYRQILGQKVEFLVSFYNNEISEKSEIFDDQFSVERPDGSNFTLKIRSTKLEDSAMYFCASRTDRTLNTEAFFGQGTRLTVV.

This chain links TRBV28 with TRBJ2-7; 7 bases map to TRBD2. CDR3 size: 16 residues. CDR1 and CDR2 from the germline V gene are MDHEN and SYDVKM. V dropped 1 base and J dropped 4; count of bases not matched to a gene: 10. The CDR3 sequence: CASSLSGGSDLYEQYF. CDR3 DNA: TGTGCCAGCAGTTTATCCGGCGGGAGCGACTTATACGAGCAGTACTTC.

The sample holds one count of this clone. Here the CDR3 DNA reads TGTGCCAGCAGCAAAGGCCTAGCGGGGGGGCGCGAGCAGTACTTC. Encoded protein: CASSKGLAGGREQYF. This chain connects TRBV7-2 to TRBJ2-7; 12 positions match TRBD2. Unmatched junction bases numbered 8, after V lost 5 bases and J lost 6 bases. The germline V gene has CDR1 SGHTA and CDR2 FQGNSA. This CDR3 is built from 15 residues.

The V gene is TRBV27, the J gene TRBJ1-5, with 9 bases aligning to TRBD1. The CDR3 is 18 residues long. Germline trimming cut 5 bases from V and 6 bases from J; bases unmatched to any gene: 17. The germline CDR1 and CDR2 sequences are MNHEY and SMNVEV (reference sequence). The CDR3 DNA is TGTGCCAGCAGTGCCGCGACAGGGGGTCGGCCCTTTCGTCAGCCCCAGCATTTT. Protein: CASSAATGGRPFRQPQHF.

The rearrangement links TRBV27 to TRBJ1-2; TRBD1 agrees at 7 bases. CDR1 MNHEY and CDR2 SMNVEV come from the germline V gene (reference sequence). The CDR3 covers 14 residues. V gave up 3 bases and J gave up 6 bases; unmatched junction bases: 7. The CDR3 DNA follows: TGTGCCAGCAGTTTCCGGGACAGAGAGCATGGCTACACCTTC. Protein sequence: CASSFRDREHGYTF.

The CDR3 DNA reads TGTGCCAGCAGCTCCGGGGACAGGGGCCTTAAAAATGAAAAACTGTTTTTT. Residues: CASSSGDRGLKNEKLFF. The J gene is TRBJ1-4, the V gene TRBV7-9, with 10 bases that match TRBD1. The CDR3 consists of 17 residues. Per germline, CDR1 SEHNR and CDR2 FQNEAQ (reference sequence). The ends lost 4 bases at V and 5 bases at J; junction bases unmatched: 10.

The chain combines TRBV28 with TRBJ1-2, with D possibly TRBD1 on 6 matching bases. The CDR3 covers 16 residues. The V end was cut by 4 bases, the J end by 7 bases, with 22 bases between. Germline loops: CDR1 MDHEN, CDR2 SYDVKM. The CDR3 reads CASSSLGGPVVFGYTF. The CDR3 DNA sequence: TGTGCCAGCAGTTCGCTGGGGGGGCCGGTCGTATTTGGCTACACCTTC.

In its sample, this clone was seen a few times. The chain combines TRBV19 with TRBJ1-5; 7 bases are a match to TRBD1. J gave up 3 bases and V 4 bases, and 6 bases lay outside the gene matches. Germline V gene data show CDR1 as LNHDA and CDR2 as SQIVND (reference sequence). The CDR3 contains 15 residues. DNA of the CDR3: TGTGCCAGTAGTAGACGGGACAGCCTCAATCAGCCCCAGCATTTT. This codes for CASSRRDSLNQPQHF.

This clone occurred a few times. The V call is TRBV27, the J call TRBJ2-3, with 8 bases identical to TRBD2. The CDR3 contains 17 residues. With 4 bases clipped from V and 2 bases from J, the junction kept 11 bases outside the gene matches. Germline-derived CDR1 and CDR2 are MNHEY and SMNVEV (reference sequence). The CDR3 DNA is TGTGCCAGCAGTTCCGCCCCGACTAGCGCGACCACAGATACGCAGTATTTT. Residues: CASSSAPTSATTDTQYF.

This chain connects TRBV12-3 or TRBV12-4 to TRBJ1-1; unclear D gene. The CDR3 has 13 amino acids. The germline V and J ends were trimmed by 6 bases and 1 base, with 9 bases remaining between them. This CDR3 reads CASRKEGNTEAFF. CDR3 sequence (DNA): TGTGCCAGCAGGAAAGAGGGGAACACTGAAGCTTTCTTT.

The chain joins TRBV6-2 or TRBV6-3 to TRBJ2-5, with D perhaps matching TRBD2 (7 bases). Germline V CDR1 and CDR2: MNHEY, SVGEGT. The CDR3 has 12 amino acids. Trimming stripped 5 bases from V and 5 bases from J, with 9 bases between. CDR3 nucleotides: TGTGCCAGCAGTCGGGGGGCGGAGACCCAGTACTTC. It translates to CASSRGAETQYF.

The chain has TRBV29-1 and TRBJ1-5; 10 bases agree with TRBD1. The CDR3 length is 15 residues. With V trimmed by 7 bases and J by 5 bases, 11 bases remained unmatched. Germline CDR1 SQVTM, CDR2 ANQGSEA. The CDR3 spells CSASTGGAFDQPQHF. DNA for the CDR3: TGCAGCGCCTCGACAGGGGGCGCATTCGATCAGCCCCAGCATTTT.

This chain links TRBV7-6 with TRBJ1-4; 9 bases line up with TRBD1. V gave up 5 bases and J gave up 11 bases; unmatched junction bases: 12. Germline V CDR1 and CDR2: SGHVS, FNYEAQ. The CDR3 is made up of 15 amino acids. CDR3 bases: TGTGCCAGCAGCGATACCGGGACAGGGCTGGGGAAACTGTTTTTT. It specifies CASSDTGTGLGKLFF. The full variable domain, rest sourced from reference TRBV7-6 and TRBJ1-4, is GAGVSQSPRYKVTKRGQDVALRCDPISGHVSLYWYRQALGQGPEFLTYFNYEAQQDKSGLPNDRFSAERPEGSISTLTIQRTEQRDSAMYRCASSDTGTGLGKLFFGSGTQLSVL.

The CDR3 coding sequence is TGTGCCAGAAGCTTTCCAGCGGGAGGGCCCCCCCACTACGAGCAGTACTTC. Its protein is CARSFPAGGPPHYEQYF. The gene calls are TRBV7-5 and TRBJ2-7; the table's D gene call, TRBD2, was not cross checked with the DNA. TRBV7-5 is termed a pseudogene. The length of the CDR3 is 17 residues.

The chain is built from TRBV3-1 (or the pseudogene TRBV3-2) and TRBJ2-7, with a possible D match to TRBD2 (5 bases). The CDR3 covers 14 residues. From germline, CDR1 is LGHDT and CDR2 YNNKEL (reference sequence). Trimming shortened V by 1 base and J by 2 bases, and 9 bases separated the two germline ends. This chain's CDR3 is CASSQAQTTYEQYF. The CDR3 DNA follows: TGTGCCAGCAGCCAAGCACAGACTACCTACGAGCAGTACTTC.

V gene TRBV7-9 combines with J gene TRBJ2-1, with 12 bases lining up with TRBD2. The CDR3 runs to 15 residues. Unmatched junction bases numbered 5, after V lost 4 bases and J lost 7 bases. CDR1 is SEHNR, CDR2 FQNEAQ, per germline (reference sequence). CDR3 protein: CASSYLAGGPNEQFF. The CDR3, as DNA: TGTGCCAGCAGCTATCTAGCGGGAGGGCCGAATGAGCAGTTCTTC.

Only a few counts were recorded for this clone. The rearrangement links TRBV11-2 to TRBJ1-1; TRBD1 matches at 7 bases. V shed 5 bases and J 3 bases; nucleotides not matched to a gene: 3. The CDR3 spans 13 residues. Germline V CDR1 and CDR2: SGHAT, FQNNGV. CDR3 sequence (DNA): TGTGCCAGCAGCCCCGACAGGGACACTGAAGCTTTCTTT. It is translated as CASSPDRDTEAFF.

Worth noting for this clone: The junction and the germline gene differ at one end; a read error may be behind it. The V call is TRBV29-1, the J call TRBJ1-2, with D unresolved. Germline CDR1 is SQVTM and CDR2 is ANQGSEA. This CDR3 spans 12 amino acids. Written as DNA, the CDR3 is TGCAGCGTTGAGGCAGCGTCCTATGACTACACCTTC. Protein product: CSVEAASYDYTF. The full variable domain, its missing parts supplied by reference TRBV29-1 and TRBJ1-2, is SAVISQKPSRDICQRGTSLTIQCQVDSQVTMMFWYRQQPGQSLTLIATANQGSEATYESGFVIDKFPISRPNLTFSTLTVSNMSPEDSSIYLCSVEAASYDYTFGSGTRLTVV.

V is TRBV9 and J is TRBJ1-3, with no clear D. The CDR3 totals 15 residues. CDR1 and CDR2 (germline): SGDLS, YYNGEE. Trimming pared 0 bases from V and 3 bases from J, leaving 10 bases between. CDR3 DNA: TGTGCCAGCAGCGTAGGGAGTATCTTTGGAAACACCATATATTTT. Its protein is CASSVGSIFGNTIYF.

This clone was recorded many times. The rearrangement links TRBV5-1 to TRBJ1-5; D perhaps matches TRBD1 (6 bases). The V and J ends lost 0 bases and 0 bases respectively, with 7 bases between them. Looked up from germline, CDR1 is SGHRS and CDR2 is YFSETQ. There are 15 residues in the CDR3. The CDR3 DNA sequence: TGCGCCAGCAGCTTGGGGACAGCTAGCAATCAGCCCCAGCATTTT. Translating it yields CASSLGTASNQPQHF. The complete variable domain, with remaining parts taken from reference TRBV5-1 and TRBJ1-5, reads KAGVTQTPRYLIKTRGQQVTLSCSPISGHRSVSWYQQTPGQGLQFLFEYFSETQRNKGNFPGRFSGRQFSNSRSEMNVSTLELGDSALYLCASSLGTASNQPQHFGDGTRLSIL.

V and J are TRBV6-5 and TRBJ2-1; 7 bases agree with TRBD1. The trim removed 1 base at V and 6 bases at J, leaving 3 bases unmatched. Germline V gene data show CDR1 as MNHEY and CDR2 as SVGAGI. The CDR3 runs to 14 residues. In nucleotides, the CDR3 is TGTGCCAGCAGTTACTGGACAGGTAGCAATGAGCAGTTCTTC. This encodes CASSYWTGSNEQFF.

This chain joins TRBV5-6 and TRBJ1-2; 12 positions agree with TRBD1. Germline CDR1 reads SGHDT; CDR2 reads YYEEEE. This CDR3 region has 15 residues. Trimming took 4 bases from V and 6 from J; bases not matched to a gene: 7. The CDR3 loop is CASSTGTGGVNGYTF. The CDR3 DNA sequence: TGTGCCAGCAGCACCGGGACAGGGGGCGTGAATGGCTACACCTTC.